A single sample gave rise to the 20 T cell receptor beta chains below, sequenced in a study of identical twins (dated by TCRdb to between 2015 and 2016). The method behind the library was 5' RACE. These reads were obtained on an Illumina HiSeq 2000. The raw public data were reprocessed by TCRdb itself: fastp quality trimming at Q25, MiXCR clonotype calling, in-frame beta chains only. Each entry merges the rows of one CDR3 protein and shows their most common DNA and genes. The sample includes 650,000 to 800,000 distinct CDR3 sequences, with 8.6% observed a single time. The ten top clones hold 0.85% to 1% of the sample. These data were also reused for a study on yellow fever vaccine responses in identical twins.

Material: PBMCs. These receptors were obtained from a woman aged 18-35 years in good health.

The chain combines TRBV7-2 with TRBJ1-5, with D unclear. The CDR3 runs 13 residues. Trimming took 2 bases from V and 5 from J, leaving 7 bases between them. Germline CDR1 SGHTA, CDR2 FQGNSA. The CDR3 region has the DNA TGTGCCAGCAGCTTACAGGTTCATCAGCCCCAGCATTTT. This codes for CASSLQVHQPQHF.

This clonotype came up many times. The rearrangement uses TRBV7-2 and TRBJ2-7; the match to TRBD1 covers 11 bases. The CDR3 totals 16 residues. Trimming removed 4 bases from V and 6 bases from J; junction bases left unmatched: 11. CDR1 SGHTA and CDR2 FQGNSA come from the germline V gene. CDR3 DNA sequence: TGTGCCAGCAGCTCCGCCGCCCGGACAGGGGGCGTCGAGCAGTACTTC. This codes for CASSSAARTGGVEQYF.

The chain uses TRBV4-2 and TRBJ2-2, with TRBD1 identical over 8 bases. V was clipped by 0 bases and J by 7 bases; unmatched bases: 7. There are 16 residues in the CDR3. CDR1 is LGHNA and CDR2 is YNFKEQ in the germline V gene. CDR3 region: CASSQDWAGGGGELFF. The CDR3 bases are TGTGCCAGCAGCCAAGATTGGGCAGGGGGCGGCGGGGAGCTGTTTTTT.

A few counts support this clonotype. The rearrangement uses TRBV15 and TRBJ2-7; D possibly corresponds to TRBD1 (5 bases). The ends were cut back, 1 base at V and 0 bases at J, with 7 bases in the middle. The CDR3 totals 14 residues. Germline V CDR1 and CDR2: LNHNV, YYDKDF (reference sequence). CDR3 residues: CATSRAQVSYEQYF. CDR3 bases: TGTGCCACCAGCAGAGCACAGGTCTCCTACGAGCAGTACTTC.

The J gene is TRBJ2-7, the V gene TRBV6-1, with a possible D match to TRBD1 (5 bases). Trimming took off 6 bases at V and 0 bases at J, with 18 bases between the two ends. The germline CDR1 and CDR2 sequences are MNHNS and SASEGT. This CDR3 comprises 16 residues. This CDR3 is CASSRTAGQSSYEQYF. The CDR3 DNA reads as TGTGCCAGCAGCCGGACGGCAGGACAAAGCTCCTACGAGCAGTACTTC.

This clonotype was found a few times. CDR3 in DNA: TGTGCCAGCAGTTTGACTTTCTACAGGGGAGGTTCACCCCTCCACTTT. Translating it yields CASSLTFYRGGSPLHF. The chain is built from TRBV27 and TRBJ1-6; 7 positions match TRBD1. This CDR3 contains 16 residues. The trim removed 3 bases at V and 9 bases at J, leaving 11 bases unmatched. Germline V gene lookup returns CDR1 MNHEY and CDR2 SMNVEV (reference sequence).

This clonotype was observed at least ten times. This chain connects TRBV3-1 to TRBJ2-1, with 11 bases fitting TRBD2. Germline V gene lookup returns CDR1 LGHDT and CDR2 YNNKEL (reference sequence). The CDR3 has 18 amino acids. V was clipped by 0 bases and J by 5 bases; unmatched bases: 9. Here the CDR3 reads CASSQDELAGGPDNEQFF. The DNA of the CDR3 is TGTGCCAGCAGCCAAGATGAGTTAGCGGGAGGGCCCGACAATGAGCAGTTCTTC.

This clonotype has just a few counts. The chain uses TRBV20-1 and TRBJ2-5; TRBD1 or TRBD2 may be the D gene (6 bases each). The CDR3 loop spans 14 amino acids. The V gene lost 1 base and the J gene lost 2 bases, with 11 bases spanning the gap. Germline V gene data show CDR1 as DFQATT and CDR2 as SNEGSKA (reference sequence). CDR3 sequence: CSARVGGSQETQYF. The CDR3 nucleotides read TGCAGTGCTAGAGTCGGGGGCAGTCAAGAGACCCAGTACTTC.

This clonotype was seen a few times. The chain carries TRBV7-6 and TRBJ2-2; 12 bases agree with TRBD2. The trim removed 1 base at V and 4 bases at J, leaving 4 bases unmatched. The germline gives CDR1 SGHVS, CDR2 FNYEAQ. The CDR3 spans 17 residues. CDR3 region: CASSLDPSGRVTGELFF. In DNA form, the CDR3 reads TGTGCCAGCAGCTTAGATCCTAGCGGGAGGGTCACCGGGGAGCTGTTTTTT. The variable domain in full, with the rest retrieved from reference TRBV7-6 and TRBJ2-2, is GAGVSQSPRYKVTKRGQDVALRCDPISGHVSLYWYRQALGQGPEFLTYFNYEAQQDKSGLPNDRFSAERPEGSISTLTIQRTEQRDSAMYRCASSLDPSGRVTGELFFGEGSRLTVL.

The chain has TRBV20-1 and TRBJ2-7; 8 nucleotides match TRBD2. V dropped 5 bases and J dropped 5; count of bases not matched to a gene: 8. Germline-derived CDR1 and CDR2 are DFQATT and SNEGSKA (reference sequence). The CDR3 extends over 13 amino acids. DNA of the CDR3: TGCAGTGCTCCGACTAGCGTCAGGGACGAGCAGTACTTC. It encodes CSAPTSVRDEQYF.

This clonotype showed up many times. The V call is TRBV2, the J call TRBJ1-3; D is uncertain. Deletions cut 0 bases from V and 0 bases from J, with 12 bases between. Germline V gives CDR1 SNHLY, CDR2 FYNNEI. The CDR3 consists of 17 residues. The CDR3 loop is CASSEAGRRTSGNTIYF. Here the CDR3 DNA reads TGTGCCAGCAGTGAAGCGGGAAGAAGGACCTCTGGAAACACCATATATTTT.

The V call is TRBV7-3, the J call TRBJ2-6; D is ambiguous. Germline lookup yields CDR1 SGHTA and CDR2 FQGTGA. This CDR3 has 15 residues. With 5 bases removed from V and 3 bases from J, the gap between germline ends came to 11 bases. In DNA form, the CDR3 reads TGTGCCAGCAGCCCCAATGGGGTTGGGGCCAACGTCCTGACTTTC. Translation gives CASSPNGVGANVLTF. Filled out from reference TRBV7-3 and TRBJ2-6, the complete variable domain reads GAGVSQTPSNKVTEKGKYVELRCDPISGHTALYWYRQSLGQGPEFLIYFQGTGAADDSGLPNDRFFAVRPEGSVSTLKIQRTERGDSAVYLCASSPNGVGANVLTFGAGSRLTVL.

In its sample, this clonotype was seen a few times. CDR3 nucleotides: TGCAGTGCTAGAGGGGGCAGCACCGGGGAGCTGTTTTTT. Amino acids: CSARGGSTGELFF. The J gene is TRBJ2-2, the V gene TRBV20-1, with D maybe TRBD1 (5 bases). Trimming cost V 1 base and J 4 bases, with 7 bases left between them. Per the germline V gene, CDR1 is DFQATT and CDR2 is SNEGSKA (reference sequence). The CDR3 runs to 13 residues.

The rearrangement joins TRBV7-2 to TRBJ2-3, with D perhaps matching TRBD1 (5 bases). Per germline, CDR1 SGHTA and CDR2 FQGNSA. Trimming cost V 2 bases and J 3 bases, with 15 bases left between them. This CDR3 has 16 residues. CDR3 in amino acids: CASSLRPQGVTDTQYF. CDR3 bases: TGTGCCAGCAGCTTAAGGCCCCAGGGCGTGACAGATACGCAGTATTTT.

This clonotype was picked up many times. V and J are TRBV24-1 and TRBJ2-2; D is ambiguous. The CDR3 contains 18 residues. Germline CDR1 and CDR2: KGHDR and SFDVKD. Trimming pared 6 bases from V and 0 bases from J, leaving 19 bases between. The CDR3 DNA reads as TGTGCCACCAGTTCGATTGGGTACAGCGTGTCGAACACCGGGGAGCTGTTTTTT. This sequence encodes CATSSIGYSVSNTGELFF.

This clonotype was observed a handful of times. The V and J genes are TRBV5-1 and TRBJ2-2; possibly TRBD1 for D (5 bases). The CDR3 is made up of 15 amino acids. Per the germline V gene, CDR1 is SGHRS and CDR2 is YFSETQ. The germline V and J ends were trimmed by 7 bases and 1 base, with 14 bases remaining between them. The CDR3 DNA reads TGCGCCAGCGGGGAAGACAGAAAGAACACCGGGGAGCTGTTTTTT. It specifies CASGEDRKNTGELFF. Full variable domain (rest looked up from reference TRBV5-1 and TRBJ2-2): KAGVTQTPRYLIKTRGQQVTLSCSPISGHRSVSWYQQTPGQGLQFLFEYFSETQRNKGNFPGRFSGRQFSNSRSEMNVSTLELGDSALYLCASGEDRKNTGELFFGEGSRLTVL.

The chain uses TRBV5-5 and TRBJ1-2; 10 bases agree with TRBD1. The CDR3 consists of 15 residues. The V segment lost 0 bases and the J segment 5 bases; nucleotides outside the gene matches: 4. From germline, CDR1 is SGHKS and CDR2 YYEKEE (reference sequence). CDR3 sequence reads: CASSLAGTGEYGYTF. CDR3 sequence (DNA): TGTGCCAGCAGCTTGGCCGGGACAGGGGAGTATGGCTACACCTTC.

This rearrangement joins TRBV28 to TRBJ2-7, with D possibly being TRBD1 (5 bases). This CDR3 has 14 amino acids. V was clipped by 2 bases and J by 5 bases, with 13 bases between them. Germline CDR1 is MDHEN and CDR2 is SYDVKM. CDR3 sequence (DNA): TGTGCCAGCAGTTTAAGGCAAGGGGCCCACGAGCAGTACTTC. Amino acids: CASSLRQGAHEQYF.

This sequence joins TRBV4-3 and TRBJ2-3, with D unresolved. CDR3 length: 16 amino acids. CDR1 and CDR2 from the germline V gene are LGHNA and YSLEER. Trimming took off 3 bases at V and 2 bases at J, with 15 bases between the two ends. The CDR3 is CASSQAWPTLTDTQYF. CDR3 in DNA: TGCGCCAGCAGCCAGGCTTGGCCTACACTCACAGATACGCAGTATTTT.

In this sample, this clonotype turned up many times. This sequence joins TRBV6-1 and TRBJ1-1; D is ambiguous. This CDR3 is built from 13 residues. Germline-derived CDR1 and CDR2 are MNHNS and SASEGT. V lost 6 bases and J 1 base, leaving 9 bases between the germline ends. The CDR3 DNA follows: TGTGCCAGCAGCATAGAGGAGAACACTGAAGCTTTCTTT. It encodes CASSIEENTEAFF.